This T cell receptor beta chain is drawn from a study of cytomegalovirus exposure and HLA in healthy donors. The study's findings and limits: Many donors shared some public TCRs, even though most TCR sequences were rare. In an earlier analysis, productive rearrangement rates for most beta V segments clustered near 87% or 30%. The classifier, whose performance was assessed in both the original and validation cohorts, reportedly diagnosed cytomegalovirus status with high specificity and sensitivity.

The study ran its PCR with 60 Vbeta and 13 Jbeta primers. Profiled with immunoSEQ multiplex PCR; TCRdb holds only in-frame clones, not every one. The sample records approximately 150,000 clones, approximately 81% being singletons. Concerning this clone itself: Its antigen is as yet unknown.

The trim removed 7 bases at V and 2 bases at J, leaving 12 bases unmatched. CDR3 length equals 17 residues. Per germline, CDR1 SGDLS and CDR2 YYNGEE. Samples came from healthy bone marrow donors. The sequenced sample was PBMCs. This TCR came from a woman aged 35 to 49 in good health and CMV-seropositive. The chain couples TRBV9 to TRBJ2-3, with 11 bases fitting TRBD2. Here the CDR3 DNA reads TGTGCCAGCCAACCGCCGGGACTAGCGGATTTCACAGATACGCAGTATTTT. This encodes CASQPPGLADFTDTQYF.